The sequence of this TCR beta chain was determined in a study of cytomegalovirus exposure and HLA in healthy donors. 60 Vbeta and 13 Jbeta primers were used in PCR. The method was immunoSEQ multiplex PCR; TCRdb's version includes in-frame clones alone and lacks a portion of them. The table records more than 140,000 clones, roughly 73% of them present only once. Germline values: CDR1 SGHTS, CDR2 YDEGEE. Trimming took 0 bases from V and 8 from J, leaving 12 bases between them. The CDR3 has 14 residues. Donors likely had unrecorded immune exposures despite being nominally healthy when sampled. This clone was picked up one time. No antigen is known for it. Findings of the study overall: An analysis was carried out later, and it reportedly showed fewer N-insertions in an Asian-associated ancestry cluster than the approximately 680-donor mean.

This chain uses TRBV5-8 with TRBJ1-5; D uncertain. Sequenced sample: PBMCs. The clonotype originates from a man in his forties or fifties in good health and CMV-seronegative. CDR3 amino acids: CASSLGTIRKPQHF. For the CDR3, the DNA is TGTGCCAGCAGCTTGGGGACTATCAGGAAGCCCCAGCATTTT.